What follows is one T cell receptor (beta chain) and its context. Its target is unknown. Every sample yielded at least 6.5 million isolated PBMCs. These data come from a study of blood T cells in healthy people across ages. Study conclusions and caveats: Older age went with lower TCR beta diversity per million T cells, in a roughly linear way. Greater diversity and more naive CD4+ cells were seen in long-lived donors than in aged donors.

Then a second PCR, running roughly 7 to 11 cycles, was carried out with a sample-barcoded 5' primer and a J-beta primer mix. Each CDR3 protein is one row after TCRdb ran MiXCR on the 5' RACE reads. The profile shows 1.5 million to 2 million distinct CDR3 sequences, roughly 43% of them singletons. CDR3 length: 14 residues. Germline V gene lookup returns CDR1 SEHNR and CDR2 FQNEAQ (reference sequence). Trimming shortened V by 5 bases and J by 6 bases, and 14 bases separated the two germline ends. The sequenced material came from blood. V usage is TRBV7-9 and J usage is TRBJ2-1; perhaps TRBD2 as D (7 bases). This TCR came from a human donor in good health. CDR3 loop: CASSQPGGFNEQFF. The CDR3 nucleotides read TGTGCCAGCAGCCAGCCGGGGGGCTTCAATGAGCAGTTCTTC.